This T cell receptor beta chain was recorded in a study of T-cell reconstitution after alpha-beta-depleted transplantation in children. J was trimmed by 4 bases and V by 2 bases; bases with no gene match: 7. The CDR3 totals 16 residues. Germline V gene data show CDR1 as MGHDK and CDR2 as SYGVNS. During its preparation, the TCRbeta library received unique molecular identifiers. MiXCR, run by TCRdb on the PCR reads, gives a single entry per CDR3 protein. The sample records approximately 400,000 distinct CDR3 sequences, about a tenth being singletons. This clonotype has more than one count but fewer than ten.

The material sequenced was PBMCs from the stem cell graft donor, taken from the stem cell graft. This sequence originates from a human donor who donated a stem cell graft to a child with acute myeloid leukemia. The chain recombines TRBV25-1 with TRBJ1-4; TRBD1 agrees at 7 bases. CDR3 DNA: TGTGCCAGCAGTGAAGTCGGGACAGCCAATAATGAAAAACTGTTTTTT. It is translated as CASSEVGTANNEKLFF.